This section outlines one T cell receptor (beta chain) sequence together with its context. The sample holds many counts of this clonotype. Its antigen is still unknown. The record has no base qualities; no much larger clone is one base away. V drops 6 bases and J drops 3 bases, leaving 11 bases in between. The CDR3, from cysteine to phenylalanine, totals 14 residues. The only DNA kept is the CDR3, 42 bases in frame from the first base. Looking up the germline V gene yields CDR1 MNHNS and CDR2 SASEGT. Sequencer: Illumina HiSeq 1500. TCRdb reran the public reads through fastp at Q25 and MiXCR, keeping productive beta chains. Each entry merges the rows of one CDR3 protein and shows their most common DNA and genes. This sample holds some 220,000 distinct CDR3 sequences; around 6.6% were observed only once. Under 7% of the sample goes to the ten largest clones. The sample is drawn from a study of T cell repertoires in cytomegalovirus infection (dated by TCRdb to between 2019 and 2020). Study-level background: Donor HLA type was relevant to the analysis, because carriage of CMV infection together with the matching HLA type was indicated by public TCR beta signatures. Study-wide conclusions, independent of this receptor: In both this cohort and an independent cohort of 300 to 450 donors, the cumulative frequency of public TCR beta family members distinguished carriers of CMV infection plus the relevant HLA type. The ex vivo response was dominated by HLA-C-restricted CMV-specific TCR beta clonotypes, and the single most frequent clonotype in two of eight donors was supplied by these HLA-C-restricted clonotypes.

The chain couples TRBV6-1 to TRBJ2-2; the D gene lacks a confident call. Sequencing input: PBMCs. The receptor was derived from a human donor in good health (CMV status not recorded). Some clones in this sample may be carry-over from other donors' samples. The DNA reads TGTGCCAGCAGAGAAAATCAGGACACCGGGGAGCTGTTTTTT. This translates into CASRENQDTGELFF.